This T cell receptor (beta chain) is drawn from a study of cytomegalovirus exposure and HLA in healthy donors. In the study overall: Most genotyped donors, over 70% of 350 to 500, had Caucasian-associated genetic ancestry.

This CDR3 has 11 residues. With 1 base removed from V and 9 bases from J, the gap between germline ends came to 7 bases. Germline V gene data show CDR1 as MGHDK and CDR2 as SYGVNS. 60 Vbeta and 13 Jbeta primers were used in PCR. TCRdb keeps only in-frame clones here, not all; method: immunoSEQ multiplex PCR. The data hold about 160,000 clones, with approximately 80% observed a single time. This rearrangement joins TRBV25-1 to TRBJ2-7; tentatively, D is TRBD2 (5 bases). Sequencing was carried out using PBMCs. The origin of this receptor is a male donor in good health and CMV-seronegative. The CDR3 region has the DNA TGTGCCAGCAGTGAATTTGAGGGGCAGTACTTC. Its translation is CASSEFEGQYF.